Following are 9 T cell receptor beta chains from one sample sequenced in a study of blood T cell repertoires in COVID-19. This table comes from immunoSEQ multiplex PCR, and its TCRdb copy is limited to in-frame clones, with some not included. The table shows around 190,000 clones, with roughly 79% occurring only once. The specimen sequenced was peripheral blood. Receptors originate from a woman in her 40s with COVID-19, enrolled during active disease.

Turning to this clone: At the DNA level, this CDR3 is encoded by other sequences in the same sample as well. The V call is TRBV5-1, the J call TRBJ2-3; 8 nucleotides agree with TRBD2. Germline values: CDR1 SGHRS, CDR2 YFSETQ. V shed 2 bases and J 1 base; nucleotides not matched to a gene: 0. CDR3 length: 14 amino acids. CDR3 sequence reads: CASSLAGGTDTQYF. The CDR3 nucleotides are TGCGCCAGCAGCTTAGCGGGAGGCACAGATACGCAGTATTTT.

The CDR3, as DNA: TGTGCCAGCAGCGCCGGGACTAGCGGGGGGGCCTTCTCAGATACGCAGTATTTT. It encodes CASSAGTSGGAFSDTQYF. The rearrangement uses TRBV7-6 and TRBJ2-3, with TRBD2 matching over 16 bases. CDR1 is SGHVS, CDR2 FNYEAQ, per germline. This CDR3 spans 18 amino acids. The V and J ends lost 5 bases and 4 bases, in that order; junction bases with no gene match: 9.

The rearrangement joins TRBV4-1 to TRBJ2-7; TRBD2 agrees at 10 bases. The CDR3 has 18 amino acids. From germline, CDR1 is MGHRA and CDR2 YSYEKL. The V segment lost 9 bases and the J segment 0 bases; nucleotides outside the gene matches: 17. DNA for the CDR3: TGCGCCAGACTGAGGGGACTGTTGTCTAGCGGGAGCTCCTACGAGCAGTACTTC. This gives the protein CARLRGLLSSGSSYEQYF.

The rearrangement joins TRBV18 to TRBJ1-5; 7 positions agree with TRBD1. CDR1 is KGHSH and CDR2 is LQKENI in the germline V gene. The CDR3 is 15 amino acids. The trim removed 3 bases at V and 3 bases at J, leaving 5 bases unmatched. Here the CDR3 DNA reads TGTGCCAGCTCACCCAAGGGACAGCTCAATCAGCCCCAGCATTTT. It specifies CASSPKGQLNQPQHF.

CDR3: CASSNRAGGDMNTEAFF. For the CDR3, the DNA is TGTGCCAGCTCCAATCGGGCAGGGGGAGATATGAACACTGAAGCTTTCTTT. The chain employs TRBV18 and TRBJ1-1, with 7 positions matching TRBD1. This CDR3 contains 17 residues. Germline V gene sequence: CDR1 KGHSH, CDR2 LQKENI. Losses at the gene ends were 6 bases for V and 0 bases for J; bases not matched to a gene: 13.

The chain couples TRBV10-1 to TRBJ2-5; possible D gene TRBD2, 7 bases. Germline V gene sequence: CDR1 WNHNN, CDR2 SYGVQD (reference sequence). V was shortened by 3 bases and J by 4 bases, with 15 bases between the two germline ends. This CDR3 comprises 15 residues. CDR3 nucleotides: TGCGCCAGCAGTGACGGGGGGCAGGCAGGAGAGACCCAGTACTTC. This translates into CASSDGGQAGETQYF.

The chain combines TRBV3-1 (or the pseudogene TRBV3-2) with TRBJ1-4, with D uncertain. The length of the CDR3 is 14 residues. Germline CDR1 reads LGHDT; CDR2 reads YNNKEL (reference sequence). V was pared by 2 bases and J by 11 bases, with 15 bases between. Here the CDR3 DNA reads TGTGCCAGCAGCCAACCACTGCGTCCCGGGAAACTGTTTTTT. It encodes CASSQPLRPGKLFF.

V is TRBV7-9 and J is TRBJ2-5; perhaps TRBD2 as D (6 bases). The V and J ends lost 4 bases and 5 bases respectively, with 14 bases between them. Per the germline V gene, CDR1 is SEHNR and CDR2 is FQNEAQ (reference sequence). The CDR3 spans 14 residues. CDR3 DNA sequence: TGTGCCAGCAGCTCAGGGACTGGGCGTGAGACCCAGTACTTC. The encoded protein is CASSSGTGRETQYF.

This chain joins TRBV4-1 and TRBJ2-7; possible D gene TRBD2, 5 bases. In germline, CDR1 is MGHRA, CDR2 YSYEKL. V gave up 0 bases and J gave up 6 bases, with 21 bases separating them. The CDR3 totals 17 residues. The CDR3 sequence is CASSQDHPHGLGGEQYF. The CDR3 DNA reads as TGCGCCAGCAGCCAAGACCATCCTCACGGACTCGGCGGCGAGCAGTACTTC.